The 30 T cell receptor beta chains below all came from one sample that was sequenced in a study of radiotherapy plus CTLA-4 blockade in lung cancer. Generated by immunoSEQ multiplex PCR, the TCRdb table keeps only in-frame clones and is missing some. The sample contains roughly 90,000 clones, approximately 79% of which appear only once. The sequencing used peripheral blood, collected from a patient treated with radiotherapy plus ipilimumab. The receptors here all came from a human donor with non-small cell lung cancer that progressed on radiotherapy plus ipilimumab.

The chain recombines TRBV19 with TRBJ2-2; D might be TRBD1 (6 bases). There are 12 residues in the CDR3. The ends were cut back, 6 bases at V and 7 bases at J, with 9 bases in the middle. From germline, CDR1 is LNHDA and CDR2 SQIVND (reference sequence). Written as DNA, the CDR3 is TGTGCCAGTAGCAGCAGGGGCGGGGAGCTGTTTTTT. It codes for CASSSRGGELFF.

The V call is TRBV2, the J call TRBJ1-1; D is perhaps TRBD1 (5 bases). The CDR3 consists of 14 residues. Germline loops: CDR1 SNHLY, CDR2 FYNNEI. V was cut by 6 bases and J by 3 bases, with 14 bases left in between. The CDR3 region is CASREQERYTEAFF. The CDR3 DNA is TGTGCCAGCAGGGAACAGGAGAGGTACACTGAAGCTTTCTTT.

The rearrangement links TRBV28 to TRBJ2-7; 7 positions match TRBD2. CDR1 and CDR2 from the germline V gene are MDHEN and SYDVKM. The junction had 13 bases not matched to a gene; V was cut back by 7 bases and J by 4 bases. The CDR3 runs to 15 residues. CDR3 loop: CASTPWRGSAYEQYF. The CDR3 DNA sequence: TGTGCCAGCACTCCGTGGCGGGGGTCAGCTTACGAGCAGTACTTC.

The chain has TRBV4-1 and TRBJ1-3; no definite D call. The germline V gene has CDR1 MGHRA and CDR2 YSYEKL. This CDR3 contains 17 residues. Trimming took 0 bases from V and 0 from J, leaving 12 bases between them. CDR3 protein: CASSQEIGRYSGNTIYF. In nucleotides, the CDR3 is TGCGCCAGCAGCCAAGAGATCGGCCGCTACTCTGGAAACACCATATATTTT.

The rearrangement joins TRBV30 to TRBJ1-5, with 7 bases lining up with TRBD1. Germline lookup yields CDR1 GTSNPN and CDR2 SVGIG (reference sequence). This CDR3 contains 13 residues. Trimming cost V 2 bases and J 7 bases; bases outside gene matches: 5. Here the CDR3 DNA reads TGTGCCTGGAGTTTGAGGGGGCGGCAGCCCCAGCATTTT. Its translation is CAWSLRGRQPQHF.

The CDR3 bases are TGTGCCATCCCATGGCGGAGCTCCTACAATGAGCAGTTCTTC. It specifies CAIPWRSSYNEQFF. The genes are TRBV7-9 and TRBJ2-1; no clear D gene. Germline V CDR1 and CDR2: SEHNR, FQNEAQ (reference sequence). The CDR3 has 14 residues. V shed 10 bases and J shed 0 bases, with 13 bases lying between them.

The chain uses TRBV6-4 and TRBJ2-1, with 7 positions matching TRBD1. The CDR3 runs to 16 residues. With 6 bases clipped from V and 11 bases from J, the junction kept 19 bases outside the gene matches. Germline-derived CDR1 and CDR2 are MRHNA and SNTAGT. DNA for the CDR3: TGTGCCAGCAGCCCCCGACCTGTGGGGACAGATAATAAGCAGTTCTTC. Protein: CASSPRPVGTDNKQFF.

The chain carries TRBV9 and TRBJ2-5; 9 nucleotides line up with TRBD2. The CDR3 loop spans 14 amino acids. Losses at the gene ends were 3 bases for V and 4 bases for J; bases not matched to a gene: 4. Germline assignment: CDR1 SGDLS and CDR2 YYNGEE. The chain's CDR3 is CASSERGAGETQYF. CDR3 nucleotides: TGTGCCAGCAGCGAGCGGGGGGCGGGAGAGACCCAGTACTTC.

This chain connects TRBV6-6 to TRBJ2-7; unclear D gene. The germline CDR1 and CDR2 sequences are MNHNY and SVGAGI (reference sequence). The germline V and J ends were trimmed by 0 bases and 3 bases, with 9 bases remaining between them. The CDR3 extends over 14 amino acids. CDR3 amino acids: CASSYSGRSYEQYF. In DNA, the CDR3 is TGTGCCAGCAGTTACTCGGGCAGGAGCTACGAGCAGTACTTC.

The sample holds a few counts of this clone. This chain uses TRBV18 with TRBJ2-2; D gene uncertain. This CDR3 contains 14 residues. The germline V gene encodes CDR1 KGHSH and CDR2 LQKENI. The V end was cut by 3 bases, the J end by 4 bases, with 9 bases between. This CDR3 is CASSPQSSTGELFF. CDR3 DNA: TGTGCCAGCTCACCTCAATCGTCCACCGGGGAGCTGTTTTTT.

The J gene is TRBJ2-7, the V gene TRBV10-3; D unresolved. The CDR3 loop spans 13 amino acids. V was trimmed by 9 bases and J by 4 bases, leaving 16 bases between them. Germline CDR1 ENHRY, CDR2 SYGVKD. This CDR3 is CAISTNIGYEQYF. CDR3 coding DNA: TGTGCCATTAGCACTAATATCGGATACGAGCAGTACTTC.

The V gene is TRBV7-9, the J gene TRBJ2-3; TRBD1 matches at 8 bases. V dropped 0 bases and J dropped 5; count of bases not matched to a gene: 7. The CDR3 has 16 residues. Germline V gene sequence: CDR1 SEHNR, CDR2 FQNEAQ (reference sequence). The CDR3 loop is CASSLAPGTGGDTQYF. Here the CDR3 DNA reads TGTGCCAGCAGCTTAGCCCCTGGGACAGGCGGAGATACGCAGTATTTT.

V and J are TRBV28 and TRBJ1-1; no definite D call. V lost 7 bases and J lost 0, with 12 bases in between. The CDR3 covers 14 residues. CDR1 MDHEN and CDR2 SYDVKM come from the germline V gene. Written as DNA, the CDR3 is TGTGCCAGCACCCTACAGCATGTGAACACTGAAGCTTTCTTT. Residues: CASTLQHVNTEAFF.

This clone was seen more than once but under ten times. The chain has TRBV28 and TRBJ2-7; 10 bases line up with TRBD2. Germline V gene data show CDR1 as MDHEN and CDR2 as SYDVKM. This CDR3 comprises 17 residues. V lost 2 bases and J lost 3; bases outside the gene matches: 10. The CDR3 DNA follows: TGTGCCAGCAGTTTAACCGGGACTAGCGCATTTTTCTACGAGCAGTACTTC. Its protein product is CASSLTGTSAFFYEQYF.

The rearrangement joins TRBV6-5 to TRBJ2-1; 10 nucleotides agree with TRBD1. After removal of 5 bases from V and 5 bases from J, the junction contained 6 bases not matched to a gene. The germline V gene encodes CDR1 MNHEY and CDR2 SVGAGI. The CDR3 runs to 15 residues. CDR3 bases: TGTGCCAGCAGTACCGGGACAGGGGAAGACAATGAGCAGTTCTTC. It codes for CASSTGTGEDNEQFF.

This clone was found a few times. The V and J genes are TRBV18 and TRBJ1-6; the D gene is possibly TRBD1 (6 bases). Germline V gives CDR1 KGHSH, CDR2 LQKENI. The CDR3 contains 16 residues. Between the trimmed V and J ends, which lost 0 bases and 7 bases, there was a span of 13 bases. DNA of the CDR3: TGTGCCAGCTCACCACCGATGAACAGGGCCAATTCACCCCTCCACTTT. Its translation is CASSPPMNRANSPLHF.

The rearrangement uses TRBV10-3 and TRBJ2-3; maybe TRBD2 (6 bases). This CDR3 spans 11 amino acids. The germline V gene encodes CDR1 ENHRY and CDR2 SYGVKD. V was pared by 10 bases and J by 1 base, with 6 bases between. The CDR3 bases are TGTGCCACGGGGGGCACAGATACGCAGTATTTT. This codes for CATGGTDTQYF.

This chain uses TRBV19 with TRBJ2-3; 9 nucleotides line up with TRBD2. The length of the CDR3 is 16 residues. The germline V gene has CDR1 LNHDA and CDR2 SQIVND (reference sequence). V shed 1 base, J shed 5 bases, and the junction held 7 bases outside the gene matches. CDR3 coding DNA: TGTGCCAGTAGTATAGGAGCGGGAGGAGGAGGAGATACGCAGTATTTT. As protein: CASSIGAGGGGDTQYF.

This clone was recorded once. The rearrangement uses TRBV18 and TRBJ1-2; 7 bases agree with TRBD1. CDR1 KGHSH and CDR2 LQKENI come from the germline V gene. CDR3 length: 14 amino acids. With V trimmed by 4 bases and J by 6 bases, 8 bases remained unmatched. The DNA of the CDR3 is TGTGCCAGCTCACGGATGAGACAGGGTGATGGCTACACCTTC. Its protein product is CASSRMRQGDGYTF.

This chain joins TRBV5-1 and TRBJ1-2; 12 bases agree with TRBD1. The V gene end was trimmed by 4 bases and the J gene end by 8 bases; junction bases not matched to a gene: 12. Germline CDR1 is SGHRS and CDR2 is YFSETQ. The CDR3 loop spans 16 amino acids. The CDR3 sequence: CASSVAPGQGAGGYTF. The CDR3 DNA sequence: TGCGCCAGCAGCGTCGCCCCGGGACAGGGGGCAGGGGGCTACACCTTC.

This clone was counted a few times. The CDR3 nucleotides are TGCGCCAGCAGCCAAGAAATGACAGTGAACACTGAAGCTTTCTTT. Its translation: CASSQEMTVNTEAFF. The chain is built from TRBV4-1 and TRBJ1-1; TRBD1 might be the D (5 bases). This CDR3 is built from 15 residues. Trimming took 0 bases from V and 0 from J, leaving 8 bases between them. Germline values: CDR1 MGHRA, CDR2 YSYEKL.

The gene calls are TRBV10-3 and TRBJ2-1, with TRBD1 matching 7 bases. Trimming at V came to 4 bases and at J to 7 bases, leaving 7 bases not matched to a gene. Germline V CDR1 and CDR2: ENHRY, SYGVKD. The length of the CDR3 is 14 residues. CDR3 protein: CAISADTGDNEQFF. CDR3 DNA sequence: TGTGCCATCAGTGCCGATACAGGGGATAATGAGCAGTTCTTC.

CDR3 sequence reads: CASSPRSGADEQFF. The DNA for the CDR3 is TGTGCCAGCAGCCCCCGGTCGGGAGCGGACGAGCAGTTCTTC. V gene TRBV14 combines with J gene TRBJ2-1, with a tentative D call TRBD2 (6 bases). This CDR3 is built from 14 residues. V was clipped by 4 bases and J by 10 bases, with 17 bases between them. Germline lookup yields CDR1 SGHDN and CDR2 FVKESK.

The rearrangement joins TRBV6-5 to TRBJ1-1; D ambiguous. Germline CDR1 reads MNHEY; CDR2 reads SVGAGI. Deletions cut 0 bases from V and 1 base from J, with 9 bases between. The CDR3 sequence is 15 residues long. The CDR3 DNA sequence: TGTGCCAGCAGTTACTCAAGCACAGCGAACACTGAAGCTTTCTTT. This gives the protein CASSYSSTANTEAFF.

This clone has just one count. The gene calls are TRBV29-1 and TRBJ1-2; 9 bases are a match to TRBD1. V trimming: 4 bases; J trimming: 4 bases; junction bases outside the gene matches: 7. The CDR3 is made up of 14 amino acids. Per germline, CDR1 SQVTM and CDR2 ANQGSEA. CDR3 loop: CSVGGTGIFYGYTF. The DNA of the CDR3 is TGCAGCGTTGGAGGGACAGGGATATTCTATGGCTACACCTTC. Using reference TRBV29-1 and TRBJ1-2 for the parts outside the CDR3, the full variable domain is SAVISQKPSRDICQRGTSLTIQCQVDSQVTMMFWYRQQPGQSLTLIATANQGSEATYESGFVIDKFPISRPNLTFSTLTVSNMSPEDSSIYLCSVGGTGIFYGYTFGSGTRLTVV.

This chain uses TRBV6-6 with TRBJ2-5; the D gene is possibly TRBD1 (6 bases). The J call is in doubt because the DNA end fits TRBJ2-7 better. The CDR3 is 14 residues long. Germline CDR1 MNHNY, CDR2 SVGAGI (reference sequence). The CDR3 nucleotides read TGTGCCAGCAGTTATACAGGGAGTTCCTACGAGCAGTACTTC. Protein sequence: CASSYTGSSYEQYF.

The sample holds a few counts of this clone. The chain combines TRBV10-3 with TRBJ2-7; 7 bases line up with TRBD1. The germline gives CDR1 ENHRY, CDR2 SYGVKD. The CDR3 has 15 amino acids. Unmatched junction bases numbered 8, after V lost 4 bases and J lost 2 bases. This CDR3 reads CAISGLVGGTYEQYF. CDR3 in DNA: TGTGCCATCAGTGGGTTGGTAGGGGGCACCTACGAGCAGTACTTC.

There are a few counts of this clone. The chain couples TRBV6-1 to TRBJ2-3; possible D gene TRBD1, 6 bases. This CDR3 has 17 residues. CDR1 and CDR2 (germline): MNHNS, SASEGT. V was trimmed by 4 bases and J by 0 bases, leaving 17 bases between them. The CDR3 spells CASSGQLTGSSTDTQYF. CDR3 bases: TGTGCCAGCAGTGGTCAATTAACAGGGTCTAGCACAGATACGCAGTATTTT.

The chain carries TRBV11-2 and TRBJ2-1, with D perhaps being TRBD1 or TRBD2 (5 bases each). CDR1 and CDR2 from the germline V gene are SGHAT and FQNNGV. Trimming cost V 5 bases and J 5 bases, with 16 bases left between them. This CDR3 region has 15 residues. This CDR3 is CASSHPGTDDNEQFF. The CDR3 coding sequence is TGTGCCAGCAGCCACCCCGGGACGGACGACAATGAGCAGTTCTTC. The full variable domain, rest sourced from reference TRBV11-2 and TRBJ2-1, is EAGVAQSPRYKIIEKRQSVAFWCNPISGHATLYWYQQILGQGPKLLIQFQNNGVVDDSQLPKDRFSAERLKGVDSTLKIQPAKLEDSAVYLCASSHPGTDDNEQFFGPGTRLTVL.

This chain connects TRBV5-4 to TRBJ2-5, with D possibly matching TRBD1 (6 bases). The CDR3 extends over 13 amino acids. V lost 0 bases to trimming and J lost 3 bases, with 6 bases between them. Germline values: CDR1 SGHNT, CDR2 YYREEE (reference sequence). DNA of the CDR3: TGTGCCAGCAGCTTGGACAGGGAAGAGACCCAGTACTTC. Residues: CASSLDREETQYF.